The clone carrying this T cell receptor (beta chain) was picked up one time. Its specificity is not known. The CDR3 sequence is 14 residues long. V shed 5 bases and J shed 1 base, with 11 bases lying between them. Per germline, CDR1 SEHNR and CDR2 FQNEAQ (reference sequence). Libraries were prepared by immunoSEQ multiplex PCR; TCRdb keeps only in-frame clonotypes and omits some of them. Among under 130,000 clones listed, around 80% were seen once. The data originate from a study of T cell clones after liver transplantation. Study overall: TCRbeta sequencing after a pre-transplant mixed lymphocyte reaction identified graft-donor-reactive clones, later tracked in post-transplant blood. Standard immunosuppression, with no induction, continued until 12-24 months after transplant. The study's findings and limits: Graft donor-reactive T cells may have migrated into the graft rather than being deleted.

This rearrangement joins TRBV7-9 to TRBJ1-1; no clear D. Sequencing used CD4+ T cells from blood, obtained around 49 months after liver transplant. The sequence was obtained from a human patient who received a liver transplant. Some of these T cells may belong to the graft donor. The CDR3 region is CASSHSNRNTEAFF. As DNA, the CDR3 is TGTGCCAGCAGCCATTCGAACAGGAACACTGAAGCTTTCTTT.